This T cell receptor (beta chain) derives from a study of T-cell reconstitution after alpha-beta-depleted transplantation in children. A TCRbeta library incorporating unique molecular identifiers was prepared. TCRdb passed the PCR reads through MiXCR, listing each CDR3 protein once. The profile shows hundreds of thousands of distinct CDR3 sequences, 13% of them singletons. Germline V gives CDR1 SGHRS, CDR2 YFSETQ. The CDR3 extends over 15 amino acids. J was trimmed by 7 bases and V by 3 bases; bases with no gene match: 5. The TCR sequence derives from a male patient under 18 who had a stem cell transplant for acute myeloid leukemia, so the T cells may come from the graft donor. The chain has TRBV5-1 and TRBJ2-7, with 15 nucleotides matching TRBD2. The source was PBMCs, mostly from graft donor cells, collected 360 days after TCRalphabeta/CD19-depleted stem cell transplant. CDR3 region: CASSYGTSGRREQYF. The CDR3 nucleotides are TGCGCCAGCAGCTACGGGACTAGCGGGAGGAGGGAGCAGTACTTC.